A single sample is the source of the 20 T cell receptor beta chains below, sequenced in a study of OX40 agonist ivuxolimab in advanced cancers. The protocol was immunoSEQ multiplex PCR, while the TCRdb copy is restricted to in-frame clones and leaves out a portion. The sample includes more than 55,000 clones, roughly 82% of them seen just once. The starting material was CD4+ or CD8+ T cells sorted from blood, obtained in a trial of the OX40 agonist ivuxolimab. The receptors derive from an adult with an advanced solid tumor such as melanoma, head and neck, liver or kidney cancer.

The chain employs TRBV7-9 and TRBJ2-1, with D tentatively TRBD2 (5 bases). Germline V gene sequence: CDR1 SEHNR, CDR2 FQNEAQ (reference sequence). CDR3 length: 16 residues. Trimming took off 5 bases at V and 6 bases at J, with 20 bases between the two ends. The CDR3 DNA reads TGTGCCAGCAGCCCTTATTCCTATCGAGGGAGCAATGAGCAGTTCTTC. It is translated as CASSPYSYRGSNEQFF.

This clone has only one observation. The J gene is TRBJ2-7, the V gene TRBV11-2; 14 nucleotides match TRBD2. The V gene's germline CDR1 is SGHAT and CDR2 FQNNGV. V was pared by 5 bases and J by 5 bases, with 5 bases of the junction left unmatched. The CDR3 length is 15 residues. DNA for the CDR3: TGTGCCAGCAGCCAAGGGACTAGCGGGAGAGACGAGCAGTACTTC. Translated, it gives CASSQGTSGRDEQYF.

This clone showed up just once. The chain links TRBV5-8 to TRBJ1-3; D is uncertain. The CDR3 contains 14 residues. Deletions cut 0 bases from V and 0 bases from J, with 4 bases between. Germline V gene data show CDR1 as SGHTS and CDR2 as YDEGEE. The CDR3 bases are TGTGCCAGCAGCTTGGGGGTCTCTGGAAACACCATATATTTT. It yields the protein CASSLGVSGNTIYF.

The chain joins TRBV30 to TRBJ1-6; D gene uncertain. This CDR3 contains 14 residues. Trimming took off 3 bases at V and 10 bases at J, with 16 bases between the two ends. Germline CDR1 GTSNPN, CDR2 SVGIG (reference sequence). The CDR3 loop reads CAWRLVRAGSPLHF. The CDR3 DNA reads TGTGCCTGGAGATTGGTGAGGGCTGGCTCACCCCTCCACTTT. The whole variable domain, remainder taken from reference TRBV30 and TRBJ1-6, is SQTIHQWPATLVQPVGSPLSLECTVEGTSNPNLYWYRQAAGRGLQLLFYSVGIGQISSEVPQNLSASRPQDRQFILSSKKLLLSDSGFYLCAWRLVRAGSPLHFGNGTRLTVT.

The CDR3 coding sequence is TGTGCCAGCAGTTTGCAGGGGGCAGTTCAGCCCCAGCATTTT. It encodes CASSLQGAVQPQHF. This chain uses TRBV28 with TRBJ1-5; TRBD1 matches at 8 bases. The CDR3 sequence is 14 residues long. V shed 3 bases and J 6 bases; nucleotides not matched to a gene: 4. Looked up from germline, CDR1 is MDHEN and CDR2 is SYDVKM.

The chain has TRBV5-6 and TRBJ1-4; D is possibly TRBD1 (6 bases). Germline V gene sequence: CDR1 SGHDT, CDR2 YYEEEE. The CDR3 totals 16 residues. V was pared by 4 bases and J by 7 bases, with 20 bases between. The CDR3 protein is CASSRQEGIRGEKLFF. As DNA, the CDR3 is TGTGCCAGCAGCCGGCAAGAGGGGATCAGGGGTGAAAAACTGTTTTTT.

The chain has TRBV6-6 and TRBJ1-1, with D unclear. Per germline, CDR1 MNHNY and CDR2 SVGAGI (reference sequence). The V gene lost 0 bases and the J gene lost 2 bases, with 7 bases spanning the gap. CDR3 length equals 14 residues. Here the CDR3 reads CASSYSDTNTEAFF. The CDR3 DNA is TGTGCCAGCAGTTACTCCGACACAAACACTGAAGCTTTCTTT.

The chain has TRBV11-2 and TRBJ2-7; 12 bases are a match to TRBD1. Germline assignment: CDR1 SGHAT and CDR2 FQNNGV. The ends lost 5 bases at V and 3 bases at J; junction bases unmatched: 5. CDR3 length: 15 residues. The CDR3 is CASSDGTGGLYEQYF. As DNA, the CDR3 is TGTGCCAGCAGCGATGGGACAGGGGGCCTCTACGAGCAGTACTTC.

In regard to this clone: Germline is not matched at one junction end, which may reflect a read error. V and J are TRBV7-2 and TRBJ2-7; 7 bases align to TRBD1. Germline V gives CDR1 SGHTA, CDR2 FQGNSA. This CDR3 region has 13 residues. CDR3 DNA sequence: TGTGCCAGCAGCATGAGCACTACAGGGGAGTTGAACTTC. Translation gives CASSMSTTGELNF.

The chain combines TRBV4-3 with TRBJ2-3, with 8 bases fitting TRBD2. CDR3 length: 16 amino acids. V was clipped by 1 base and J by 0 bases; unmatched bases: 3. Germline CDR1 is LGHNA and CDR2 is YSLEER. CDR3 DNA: TGCGCCAGCAGCCAAGTAGCGGGATCTAGCACAGATACGCAGTATTTT. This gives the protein CASSQVAGSSTDTQYF.

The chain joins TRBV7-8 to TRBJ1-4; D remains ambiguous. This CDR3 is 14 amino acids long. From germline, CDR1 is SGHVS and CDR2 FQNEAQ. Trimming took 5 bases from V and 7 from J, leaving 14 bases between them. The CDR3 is CASSLGRISEKLFF. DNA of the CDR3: TGTGCCAGCAGCCTAGGGCGAATTAGTGAAAAACTGTTTTTT.

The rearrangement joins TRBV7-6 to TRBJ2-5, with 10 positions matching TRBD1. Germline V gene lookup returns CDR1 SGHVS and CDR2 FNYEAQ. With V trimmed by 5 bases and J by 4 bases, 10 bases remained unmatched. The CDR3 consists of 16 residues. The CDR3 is CASSPRDRGHGETQYF. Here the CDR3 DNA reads TGTGCCAGCAGCCCCCGAGACAGGGGGCACGGAGAGACCCAGTACTTC. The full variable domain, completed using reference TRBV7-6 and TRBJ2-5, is GAGVSQSPRYKVTKRGQDVALRCDPISGHVSLYWYRQALGQGPEFLTYFNYEAQQDKSGLPNDRFSAERPEGSISTLTIQRTEQRDSAMYRCASSPRDRGHGETQYFGPGTRLLVL.

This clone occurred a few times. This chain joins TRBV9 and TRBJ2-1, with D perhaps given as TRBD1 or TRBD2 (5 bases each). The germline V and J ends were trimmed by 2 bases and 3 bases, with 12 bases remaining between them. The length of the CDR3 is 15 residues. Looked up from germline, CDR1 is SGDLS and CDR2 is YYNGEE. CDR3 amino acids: CASSVDEGHYNEQFF. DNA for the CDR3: TGTGCCAGCAGCGTCGATGAGGGGCACTACAATGAGCAGTTCTTC.

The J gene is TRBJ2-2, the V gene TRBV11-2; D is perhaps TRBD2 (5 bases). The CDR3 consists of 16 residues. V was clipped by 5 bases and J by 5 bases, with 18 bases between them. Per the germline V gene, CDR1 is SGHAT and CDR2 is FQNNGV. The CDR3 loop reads CASSPWGLAGTGELFF. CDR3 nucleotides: TGTGCCAGCAGCCCATGGGGTCTAGCAGGAACCGGGGAGCTGTTTTTT. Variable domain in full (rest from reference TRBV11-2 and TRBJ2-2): EAGVAQSPRYKIIEKRQSVAFWCNPISGHATLYWYQQILGQGPKLLIQFQNNGVVDDSQLPKDRFSAERLKGVDSTLKIQPAKLEDSAVYLCASSPWGLAGTGELFFGEGSRLTVL.

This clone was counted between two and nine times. The chain's CDR3 is CASSPKGPYEQYF. The CDR3 DNA sequence: TGTGCCAGCAGCCCCAAAGGTCCCTACGAGCAGTACTTC. This chain joins TRBV7-9 and TRBJ2-7, with D uncertain. Germline values: CDR1 SEHNR, CDR2 FQNEAQ (reference sequence). Between the trimmed V and J ends, which lost 5 bases and 2 bases, there was a span of 10 bases. The CDR3 is made up of 13 amino acids.

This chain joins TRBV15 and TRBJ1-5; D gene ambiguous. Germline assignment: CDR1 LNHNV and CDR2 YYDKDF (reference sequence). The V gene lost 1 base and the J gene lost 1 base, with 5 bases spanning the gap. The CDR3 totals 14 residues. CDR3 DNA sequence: TGTGCCACCAGCAGAGCGGGGAGCAATCAGCCCCAGCATTTT. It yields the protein CATSRAGSNQPQHF.

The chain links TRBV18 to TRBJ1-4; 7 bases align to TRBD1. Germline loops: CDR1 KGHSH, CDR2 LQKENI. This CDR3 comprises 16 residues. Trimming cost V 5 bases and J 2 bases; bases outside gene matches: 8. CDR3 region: CASSSTPTGTNEKLFF. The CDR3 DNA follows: TGTGCCAGCTCATCAACGCCGACAGGGACTAATGAAAAACTGTTTTTT.

Written as DNA, the CDR3 is TGTGCCAGCAGAATAGCGGGTTACACAGATACGCAGTATTTT. Protein sequence: CASRIAGYTDTQYF. The chain uses TRBV6-1 and TRBJ2-3; 7 bases map to TRBD2. Germline CDR1 is MNHNS and CDR2 is SASEGT. The trim removed 6 bases at V and 2 bases at J, leaving 5 bases unmatched. The CDR3 length is 14 residues.

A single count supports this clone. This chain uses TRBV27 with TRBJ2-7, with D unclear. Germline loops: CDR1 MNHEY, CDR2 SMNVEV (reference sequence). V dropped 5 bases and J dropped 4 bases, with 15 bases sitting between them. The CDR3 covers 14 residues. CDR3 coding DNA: TGTGCCAGCAGTCCGGCCGGAACGAAGTACGAGCAGTACTTC. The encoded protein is CASSPAGTKYEQYF.

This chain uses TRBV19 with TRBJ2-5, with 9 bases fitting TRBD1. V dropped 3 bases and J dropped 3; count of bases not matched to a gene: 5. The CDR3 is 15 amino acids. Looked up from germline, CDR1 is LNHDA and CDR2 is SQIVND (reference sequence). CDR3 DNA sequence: TGTGCCAGTAGTATCACAGGGGGCGCGGAAGAGACCCAGTACTTC. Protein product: CASSITGGAEETQYF.